The 11 T cell receptor beta chains listed next were all sequenced from one sample in a study of breast tumors, draining lymph nodes, adjacent tissues. Samples came from axillary lymph nodes draining the breast cancer. TCRdb redid the calling of the multiplex PCR reads with MiXCR, one entry per CDR3 protein. The data contain under 150,000 distinct CDR3 sequences, 20% of them seen just once; the ten biggest clones take up approximately 3.5%. Sequenced input: axillary lymph node tissue. These receptors were taken from a female donor with breast cancer. Some clones in this sample may be carry-over from other donors' samples.

This clonotype was recorded once. Just one base apart from a much larger clone, this may be a read error. The CDR3 DNA is TGTGTCAGCTCACCATCTGGGGGCAATGAGCAGTTCTTC. Protein product: CVSSPSGGNEQFF. The chain links TRBV18 to TRBJ2-1; perhaps D is TRBD1 or TRBD2 (5 bases each). The V gene's germline CDR1 is KGHSH and CDR2 LQKENI. The CDR3 totals 13 residues.

The gene calls are TRBV7-9 and TRBJ1-6; D is unclear. This CDR3 is 13 amino acids long. Deletions cut 11 bases from V and 11 bases from J, with 19 bases between. Germline values: CDR1 SEHNR, CDR2 FQNEAQ (reference sequence). Written as DNA, the CDR3 is TGTGCCGGCGCTACGGGTCAGAATCCACCCCTCCACTTT. Translation: CAGATGQNPPLHF.

This clonotype was counted at least ten times. The J gene is TRBJ1-2, the V gene TRBV4-1; perhaps TRBD1 as D (6 bases). The germline V gene has CDR1 MGHRA and CDR2 YSYEKL. This CDR3 contains 15 residues. V was shortened by 4 bases and J by 3 bases, with 15 bases between the two germline ends. In DNA, the CDR3 is TGCGCCAGCAGCCCAGACACAGGGAAGGACTATGGCTACACCTTC. Its protein is CASSPDTGKDYGYTF.

A remark on this clonotype: A much larger clone is a single base away; this may be a read error. V usage is TRBV15 and J usage is TRBJ1-2; D not certain. The CDR3 sequence is 15 residues long. In germline, CDR1 is LNHNV, CDR2 YYDKDF (reference sequence). The CDR3, as DNA: TGTGCCGCCAGCAGAGACCCTGGGAATAACTATGGCTACACCTTC. Encoded protein: CAASRDPGNNYGYTF.

As for this clonotype: A much bigger clone sits one base away, suggesting this may be a read error. The conserved final phenylalanine or tryptophan is absent from the CDR3, which likely points to a read error. This chain connects TRBV18 to TRBJ2-7, with 7 nucleotides matching TRBD1. Germline-derived CDR1 and CDR2 are KGHSH and LQKENI. V lost 3 bases and J lost 3; bases outside the gene matches: 5. CDR3 length: 14 residues. In DNA form, the CDR3 reads TGTGCCAGCTCACCCTCGAGACAGGGCTACGAGCAGTACCTC. Its protein is CASSPSRQGYEQYL.

The chain joins TRBV20-1 to TRBJ2-2; D gene ambiguous. The CDR3 runs to 13 residues. V shed 3 bases and J shed 4 bases, with 9 bases lying between them. Germline V gene lookup returns CDR1 DFQATT and CDR2 SNEGSKA (reference sequence). In DNA form, the CDR3 reads TGCAGTGCTAGCGAGGACGGCACCGGGGAGCTGTTTTTT. This codes for CSASEDGTGELFF.

This clonotype was seen repeatedly, ten times or more. The chain couples TRBV6-4 to TRBJ2-3; 8 bases map to TRBD1. The CDR3 runs 14 residues. Germline values: CDR1 MRHNA, CDR2 SNTAGT. V dropped 0 bases and J dropped 4; count of bases not matched to a gene: 0. The CDR3 sequence is CASSDSQGADTQYF. The CDR3 DNA sequence: TGTGCCAGCAGTGACTCACAGGGGGCAGATACGCAGTATTTT.

This clonotype was recorded at least ten times. This sequence joins TRBV7-2 and TRBJ2-7; 7 nucleotides line up with TRBD2. The length of the CDR3 is 14 residues. Germline V gene data show CDR1 as SGHTA and CDR2 as FQGNSA. V dropped 2 bases and J dropped 6; count of bases not matched to a gene: 7. The CDR3 region is CASSLFGRIGEQYF. For the CDR3, the DNA is TGTGCCAGCAGCTTATTCGGGAGGATTGGCGAGCAGTACTTC.

This clonotype was detected only a few times. This rearrangement joins TRBV5-1 to TRBJ2-5, with 10 bases aligning to TRBD2. This CDR3 has 19 residues. Losses at the gene ends were 4 bases for V and 2 bases for J; bases not matched to a gene: 17. The germline gives CDR1 SGHRS, CDR2 YFSETQ. The CDR3 is CASSQLRGQAGGLQETQYF. In nucleotides, the CDR3 is TGCGCCAGCAGCCAACTGCGGGGACAAGCGGGGGGGCTTCAAGAGACCCAGTACTTC.

There are many counts of this clonotype. One end of the junction fails to match germline, which may point to a read error. The chain employs TRBV5-1 and TRBJ2-7; D call uncertain. This CDR3 is 14 amino acids long. Germline loops: CDR1 SGHRS, CDR2 YFSETQ. In DNA form, the CDR3 reads TGCGCCAGCAGCCCTGGTTATACCTCCCACGAGCAGTACTTC. Its translation: CASSPGYTSHEQYF.

This clonotype has just a few counts. A much larger clone lies one base from this, so it may be a read error. The rearrangement links TRBV7-8 to TRBJ2-7, with D possibly TRBD2 on 6 matching bases. Germline values: CDR1 SGHVS, CDR2 FQNEAQ. There are 15 residues in the CDR3. CDR3 protein: CASSLSSSVSHEQYF. CDR3 DNA sequence: TGTGCCAGCAGCTTATCATCTAGCGTCTCCCACGAGCAGTACTTC.